This T cell receptor beta chain was identified in a study of Graves' ophthalmopathy and Graves' hyperthyroidism. Whole-study findings and limits: Researchers report that a 13-signature model separated ophthalmopathy from stable hyperthyroidism, posting roughly 90% sensitivity and 75% to 84% specificity.

Germline CDR1 and CDR2: MDHEN and SYDVKM. CDR3 length: 16 residues. J gave up 2 bases and V 1 base, and 6 bases lay outside the gene matches. CDR3 regions of TCR beta were amplified from RNA transcripts. First-round RT-PCR with HTBI primers preceded a second-round multiplex PCR. TCRdb re-called the multiplex PCR reads with MiXCR, one entry per CDR3 protein. The sample has just over 600,000 distinct CDR3 sequences, 22% seen once. This clonotype was picked up many times. Its specificity is unknown. Patients were diagnosed from clinical symptoms, serum thyroxine, TRAb, thyroid ultrasound and orbital computed tomography.

The chain joins TRBV28 to TRBJ2-7, with TRBD1 matching over 9 bases. Sequencing used peripheral blood. This TCR was recovered from a woman under 30 with stable Graves' hyperthyroidism. Some clones in this sample may be carry-over from other donors' samples. DNA of the CDR3: TGTGCCAGCAGTTTATCTTGGGGGGACAGGGCCTACGAGCAGTACTTC. It codes for CASSLSWGDRAYEQYF.